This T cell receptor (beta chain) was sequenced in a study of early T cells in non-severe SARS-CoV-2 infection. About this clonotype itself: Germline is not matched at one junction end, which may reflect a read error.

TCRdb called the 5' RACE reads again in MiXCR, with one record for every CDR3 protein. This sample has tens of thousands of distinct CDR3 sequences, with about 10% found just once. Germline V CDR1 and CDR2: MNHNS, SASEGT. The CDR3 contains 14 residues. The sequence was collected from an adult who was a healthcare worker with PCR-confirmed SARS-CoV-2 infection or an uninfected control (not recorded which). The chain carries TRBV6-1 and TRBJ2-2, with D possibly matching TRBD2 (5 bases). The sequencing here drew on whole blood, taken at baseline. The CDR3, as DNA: TGTGCCAGCACCCCCCAGGCGAACACCGGGGAGCTGGTTTTT. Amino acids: CASTPQANTGELVF.